The 6 T cell receptor beta chains below all came from one sample that was sequenced in a study of T cell changes during pregnancy in multiple sclerosis. Data came from immunoSEQ multiplex PCR; TCRdb stores just in-frame clones and leaves some out. The sample has 30,000 to 45,000 clones; roughly 90% are singletons. The sequences come from CD4+ T cells from peripheral blood mononuclear cells, collected in the third trimester of pregnancy. Source of these receptors: a female donor with multiple sclerosis, enrolled in a pregnancy study.

The chain links TRBV4-2 to TRBJ2-5; the match to TRBD1 covers 8 bases. The V segment lost 3 bases and the J segment 3 bases; nucleotides outside the gene matches: 3. In germline, CDR1 is LGHNA, CDR2 YNFKEQ. The CDR3 totals 14 residues. The CDR3 DNA is TGTGCCAGCAGCCAGACGACAGGGGAAGAGACCCAGTACTTC. Encoded protein: CASSQTTGEETQYF.

V and J are TRBV4-2 and TRBJ2-5; 10 bases agree with TRBD1. CDR1 is LGHNA, CDR2 YNFKEQ, per germline. Trimming took 3 bases from V and 2 from J; bases not matched to a gene: 6. The CDR3 contains 16 residues. This CDR3 is CASSHGGQGVQETQYF. The CDR3 DNA follows: TGTGCCAGCAGCCATGGTGGACAGGGGGTACAAGAGACCCAGTACTTC.

This sequence joins TRBV5-8 and TRBJ2-4; TRBD1 matches 10 bases. The CDR3 consists of 16 residues. The junction had 3 bases not matched to a gene; V was cut back by 2 bases and J by 1 base. Germline V gene lookup returns CDR1 SGHTS and CDR2 YDEGEE. The CDR3 is CASSLRDRGAKNIQYF. CDR3 in DNA: TGTGCCAGCAGCTTAAGGGACAGGGGCGCCAAAAACATTCAGTACTTC.

This clone was counted between two and nine times. This rearrangement joins TRBV30 to TRBJ1-3; D is perhaps TRBD1 (5 bases). The germline V gene has CDR1 GTSNPN and CDR2 SVGIG (reference sequence). Trimming left V 2 bases short and J 3 bases short, with 11 bases between. This CDR3 spans 14 amino acids. The CDR3 coding sequence is TGTGCCTGGAGTAGAGGGACTGTTGGAAACACCATATATTTT. Encoded protein: CAWSRGTVGNTIYF.

The V gene is TRBV6-1, the J gene TRBJ1-2; D not certain. CDR3 length equals 12 residues. Germline V CDR1 and CDR2: MNHNS, SASEGT. Trimming took 7 bases from V and 2 from J, leaving 8 bases between them. The CDR3 region is CASMQSNYGYTF. The DNA of the CDR3 is TGTGCCAGCATGCAGTCAAACTATGGCTACACCTTC.

The chain couples TRBV12-1 to TRBJ1-5; the table's TRBD1 call for D was not verified on the DNA. TRBV12-1 counts as a pseudogene. The CDR3 spans 22 residues. The CDR3, as DNA: TGTGCCAGCAGCTCCTTTATCAACCGACAGGGTGCGAGTTTATATAGCAATCAGCCCCAGCATTTT. It translates to CASSSFINRQGASLYSNQPQHF.